This record looks at one T cell receptor (beta chain) sequence and its context. Next came a second PCR, run for roughly 6 to 11 cycles, which used a sample-barcoded 5' primer along with a J-beta primer mix. TCRdb re-analysed the 5' RACE reads in MiXCR, keeping a single row per CDR3 protein. The sample lists hundreds of thousands of distinct CDR3 sequences, 58% seen once, with over 30% in the top ten. These data originate in a study of blood T cells in healthy people across ages. CDR1 SSHAT and CDR2 FNYEAQ come from the germline V gene (reference sequence). V lost 2 bases and J 0 bases, leaving 14 bases between the germline ends. This CDR3 has 18 residues.

This chain uses TRBV7-7 with TRBJ2-6; the D call may be TRBD1 or TRBD2 (5 bases each). The sequence came from a man between 60 and 70 years old in good health. The material sequenced was blood. This chain's CDR3 is CASSLRPGRSSGANVLTF. CDR3 DNA sequence: TGTGCCAGCAGCTTACGGCCGGGACGGAGCTCTGGGGCCAACGTCCTGACTTTC.